The entry that follows covers one T cell receptor (beta chain) sequence. Source study methods: Reference gene primer amplification in the assay estimated nucleated cell counts. Here immunoSEQ multiplex PCR was the method, and the copy in TCRdb shows in-frame clones only, minus some. V and J calls and clone size are given by that table; D and trimming were obtained from the DNA. The sample holds approximately 280,000 clones, nearly 90% seen once. This record comes from a study of blood T cell repertoires in COVID-19. On the study more broadly: Samples came from the United States, Italy and Spain, spanning acute and convalescent COVID-19. Sources were T cells, B-cell-depleted T cells, or PBMCs; the material itself was cDNA or gDNA.

The study assigned cohorts using participant-reported clinical history. Germline loops: CDR1 LGHDT, CDR2 YNNKEL (reference sequence). The CDR3 is 14 residues long. V dropped 4 bases and J dropped 1 base, with 11 bases sitting between them. The receptor was isolated from a woman aged 55-70 years who had recovered from COVID-19. This chain joins TRBV3-1 (or the pseudogene TRBV3-2) and TRBJ2-7; tentative D call: TRBD1 (6 bases). Sequenced: PBMCs or T cells enriched from blood (not recorded which). The CDR3 sequence is CASSPSTGSYEQYF. CDR3 nucleotides: TGTGCCAGCAGCCCCTCCACAGGGTCCTACGAGCAGTACTTC.